These 13 T cell receptor beta chains originate from one sample sequenced in a study of cytomegalovirus exposure and HLA in healthy donors (TCRdb year 2017). Receptors were amplified or captured by the immunoSEQ multiplex PCR assay. For the multiplex PCR, a mixture combining 60 forward primers for TCR Vbeta segments and 13 reverse primers for TCR Jbeta segments was used. TCRdb's version of the immuneACCESS table is confined to in-frame rearrangements and falls short of the full clone set. An unresolved V gene accounts for under half of the shortfall where checked; the remainder is of unknown origin. Present in this sample are 150,000 or so clones, around 74% of which were seen just once. Under 1.5% of the sample is in the top ten clones. What was sequenced was PBMCs. These receptors were collected from a woman aged 25 to 39 in good health and CMV-seronegative.

This sequence joins TRBV14 and TRBJ1-2; no definite D call. In germline, CDR1 is SGHDN, CDR2 FVKESK. This CDR3 comprises 15 residues. V was clipped by 5 bases and J by 4 bases, with 17 bases between them. Here the CDR3 DNA reads TGTGCCAGCAGCGCTACCTACTCAGGTGTCTATGGCTACACCTTC. Protein sequence: CASSATYSGVYGYTF.

There are a few counts of this clone. The chain combines TRBV7-8 with TRBJ2-1, with a weak D call TRBD2 (7 bases). The CDR3 has 17 residues. Germline loops: CDR1 SGHVS, CDR2 FQNEAQ. The V end lost 5 bases, the J end lost 2 bases, and 19 bases lay between the germline ends. CDR3 sequence reads: CASSPSMRRGPYNEQFF. Written as DNA, the CDR3 is TGTGCCAGCAGCCCATCAATGAGGCGGGGGCCCTACAATGAGCAGTTCTTC.

The count of this clone is one. The J gene is TRBJ2-1, the V gene TRBV19; 8 bases agree with TRBD2. The CDR3 is made up of 15 amino acids. Per the germline V gene, CDR1 is LNHDA and CDR2 is SQIVND (reference sequence). Trimming cost V 7 bases and J 7 bases; bases outside gene matches: 12. The CDR3 loop is CASKDSGLDWNEQFF. Here the CDR3 DNA reads TGTGCCAGTAAGGACTCGGGACTAGACTGGAATGAGCAGTTCTTC.

V is TRBV11-2 and J is TRBJ2-5; 7 nucleotides match TRBD1. The germline CDR1 and CDR2 sequences are SGHAT and FQNNGV. This CDR3 has 14 residues. V was clipped by 6 bases and J by 3 bases; unmatched bases: 7. The CDR3 nucleotides are TGTGCCAGCAGTGACGGACAGGCCGAAGAGACCCAGTACTTC. Amino acid sequence: CASSDGQAEETQYF.

The chain recombines TRBV5-1 with TRBJ2-5; unclear D gene. The CDR3 runs 14 residues. V was clipped by 0 bases and J by 1 base, with 7 bases between them. Per germline, CDR1 SGHRS and CDR2 YFSETQ. In DNA form, the CDR3 reads TGCGCCAGCAGCTTGGGAGTTTTCCAAGAGACCCAGTACTTC. This codes for CASSLGVFQETQYF.

The chain has TRBV7-3 and TRBJ1-2; 9 bases map to TRBD1. The germline V gene encodes CDR1 SGHTA and CDR2 FQGTGA. With V trimmed by 5 bases and J by 5 bases, 3 bases remained unmatched. The CDR3 is 13 amino acids. CDR3 residues: CASSLDRGYGYTF. The CDR3 region has the DNA TGTGCCAGCAGCCTGGACAGGGGATATGGCTACACCTTC. The variable domain in full, completed from reference TRBV7-3 and TRBJ1-2, reads GAGVSQTPSNKVTEKGKYVELRCDPISGHTALYWYRQSLGQGPEFLIYFQGTGAADDSGLPNDRFFAVRPEGSVSTLKIQRTERGDSAVYLCASSLDRGYGYTFGSGTRLTVV.

The V call is TRBV11-2, the J call TRBJ1-1, with D possibly TRBD1 on 6 matching bases. CDR1 SGHAT and CDR2 FQNNGV come from the germline V gene. The V end was cut by 4 bases, the J end by 4 bases, with 19 bases between. This CDR3 is built from 16 residues. CDR3: CASSSTITDRSTEAFF. The CDR3 nucleotides read TGTGCCAGCAGCTCCACCATAACGGACAGATCCACTGAAGCTTTCTTT.

The chain uses TRBV6-5 and TRBJ1-2, with 7 bases aligning to TRBD1. Germline assignment: CDR1 MNHEY and CDR2 SVGAGI. The CDR3 consists of 11 residues. V lost 6 bases to trimming and J lost 6 bases; unmatched junction nucleotides: 1. DNA of the CDR3: TGTGCCAGCAGACAGGGGAATGGCTACACCTTC. Translated, it gives CASRQGNGYTF.

The chain recombines TRBV5-4 with TRBJ2-3, with D perhaps TRBD2 (5 bases). V dropped 3 bases and J dropped 10 bases, with 12 bases sitting between them. Germline V CDR1 and CDR2: SGHNT, YYREEE (reference sequence). The CDR3 is made up of 12 amino acids. CDR3 sequence reads: CASSSRGKAQYF. The CDR3, as DNA: TGTGCCAGCAGCTCTCGGGGAAAAGCGCAGTATTTT.

This chain links TRBV7-9 with TRBJ1-2, with a possible D match to TRBD1 (6 bases). This CDR3 comprises 16 residues. Germline lookup yields CDR1 SEHNR and CDR2 FQNEAQ (reference sequence). Deletions cut 5 bases from V and 4 bases from J, with 20 bases between. The DNA of the CDR3 is TGTGCCAGCAGCCGCTCCGACGTCAGAGGGGGCTATGGCTACACCTTC. Translation: CASSRSDVRGGYGYTF.

The V gene is TRBV6-1, the J gene TRBJ2-6; weak D call: TRBD1 (5 bases). Germline V gene data show CDR1 as MNHNS and CDR2 as SASEGT. V lost 4 bases and J 3 bases, leaving 7 bases between the germline ends. CDR3 length equals 14 residues. CDR3 amino acids: CASSAGIGANVLTF. The CDR3 bases are TGTGCCAGCAGTGCAGGGATTGGGGCCAACGTCCTGACTTTC.

The V call is TRBV6-1, the J call TRBJ1-4; maybe TRBD1 (6 bases). This CDR3 is 16 amino acids long. Germline V gives CDR1 MNHNS, CDR2 SASEGT. Trimming took 2 bases from V and 9 from J, leaving 19 bases between them. The DNA of the CDR3 is TGTGCCAGCAGTGAACAGAAGGGAATCGGGGGGCAAAAACTGTTTTTT. It encodes CASSEQKGIGGQKLFF.

The chain recombines TRBV7-8 with TRBJ2-7; possibly TRBD1 for D (5 bases). The CDR3 loop spans 14 amino acids. The germline V gene encodes CDR1 SGHVS and CDR2 FQNEAQ. The V and J ends lost 5 bases and 3 bases respectively, with 14 bases between them. The DNA for the CDR3 is TGTGCCAGCAGCACCAAACCCAGGGTCTACGAGCAGTACTTC. Its translation: CASSTKPRVYEQYF.